The 14 T cell receptor beta chains presented below share a single source sample, sequenced in a study of Tregs in tolerant kidney transplant recipients. Related graft donors supplied nonmyeloablative bone marrow transplants, and mixed chimerism was transient. Profiled with immunoSEQ multiplex PCR; TCRdb holds only in-frame clones, not every one. This sample has 95,000 or so clones, with roughly 93% found just once. The specimen comprised CD4+ T cells from blood (PBMCs), sampled 12 months after the transplant. The receptors originated from a human patient who received a combined kidney and bone marrow transplant. Some T cells could come from the graft donor.

This rearrangement joins TRBV6-1 to TRBJ1-1; 8 positions agree with TRBD1. The J segment lost 8 bases and the V segment lost 2 bases, leaving 4 bases of the junction unmatched. The length of the CDR3 is 13 residues. Germline V gene data show CDR1 as MNHNS and CDR2 as SASEGT. The CDR3 region is CASSEHRDREAFF. DNA for the CDR3: TGTGCCAGCAGTGAACACAGGGACAGGGAAGCTTTCTTT.

The rearrangement uses TRBV5-1 and TRBJ2-6; D unclear. The length of the CDR3 is 17 residues. Germline V gene sequence: CDR1 SGHRS, CDR2 YFSETQ. The ends were cut back, 2 bases at V and 0 bases at J, with 12 bases in the middle. The CDR3 region is CASSLPESYSGANVLTF. DNA for the CDR3: TGCGCCAGCAGCTTACCTGAGAGCTACTCTGGGGCCAACGTCCTGACTTTC.

This chain joins TRBV5-1 and TRBJ2-1; D remains ambiguous. Germline V gene lookup returns CDR1 SGHRS and CDR2 YFSETQ. The CDR3 runs 15 residues. Trimming took 4 bases from V and 0 from J, leaving 11 bases between them. As DNA, the CDR3 is TGCGCCAGCAGCCTTGACACAACCTCCTACAATGAGCAGTTCTTC. It encodes CASSLDTTSYNEQFF.

V is TRBV30 and J is TRBJ2-1; D is unresolved. The ends were cut back, 1 base at V and 7 bases at J, with 8 bases in the middle. Germline V gives CDR1 GTSNPN, CDR2 SVGIG (reference sequence). The CDR3 sequence is 12 residues long. CDR3 nucleotides: TGTGCCTGGAGTGAGACGAGGAATGAGCAGTTCTTC. It codes for CAWSETRNEQFF.

This clone appeared once. This rearrangement joins TRBV6-1 to TRBJ2-3; D is uncertain. The germline gives CDR1 MNHNS, CDR2 SASEGT. V was clipped by 6 bases and J by 3 bases, with 7 bases between them. This CDR3 has 12 amino acids. Here the CDR3 reads CASRLLTDTQYF. In DNA, the CDR3 is TGTGCCAGCAGACTTCTGACAGATACGCAGTATTTT.

V is TRBV7-2 and J is TRBJ2-1, with 8 bases lining up with TRBD2. Trimming at V came to 5 bases and at J to 0 bases, leaving 6 bases not matched to a gene. CDR3 length: 16 amino acids. Germline V CDR1 and CDR2: SGHTA, FQGNSA. The CDR3 is CASSRLAFSSYNEQFF. DNA for the CDR3: TGTGCCAGCAGCAGACTAGCGTTTAGCTCCTACAATGAGCAGTTCTTC.

The rearrangement links TRBV11-1 to TRBJ2-7; no definite D call. The germline V gene has CDR1 SGHAT and CDR2 FQDESV (reference sequence). This CDR3 is built from 14 residues. V was shortened by 5 bases and J by 4 bases, with 15 bases between the two germline ends. The CDR3 DNA reads as TGTGCCAGCAGCCCCGGTCAGGTATTATACGAGCAGTACTTC. Its translation is CASSPGQVLYEQYF.

This clone has a single count. V gene TRBV30 combines with J gene TRBJ1-2; no definite D call. Germline-derived CDR1 and CDR2 are GTSNPN and SVGIG (reference sequence). CDR3 length equals 11 residues. Trimming shortened V by 5 bases and J by 8 bases, and 12 bases separated the two germline ends. This CDR3 reads CAWFDFWGYTF. The CDR3 DNA reads TGTGCCTGGTTTGACTTTTGGGGCTACACCTTC.

The rearrangement uses TRBV10-3 and TRBJ1-1; D call uncertain. Between the trimmed V and J ends, which lost 4 bases and 5 bases, there was a span of 17 bases. The CDR3 has 15 residues. CDR1 and CDR2 (germline): ENHRY, SYGVKD. CDR3 sequence: CAISGSRRGGTEAFF. Here the CDR3 DNA reads TGTGCCATCAGTGGGTCGAGACGGGGAGGGACTGAAGCTTTCTTT.

V and J are TRBV21-1 and TRBJ1-5; no DNA check was done on the table's D call, TRBD1. TRBV21-1 is recorded as a pseudogene. This CDR3 is built from 16 residues. As DNA, the CDR3 is TGTGCCAGCAGCAGAGACAGAAATTACCCCAATCAGCCCCAGCATTTT. Protein: CASSRDRNYPNQPQHF.

V and J are TRBV15 and TRBJ1-1, with unresolved D. CDR1 LNHNV and CDR2 YYDKDF come from the germline V gene (reference sequence). Trimming removed 0 bases from V and 0 bases from J, with 8 bases in between. There are 15 residues in the CDR3. As DNA, the CDR3 is TGTGCCACCAGCAGAGAAGCCCTCGTGAACACTGAAGCTTTCTTT. Its translation is CATSREALVNTEAFF.

The chain recombines TRBV28 with TRBJ2-7; TRBD2 is a possible D gene (5 bases). Between the trimmed V and J ends, which lost 4 bases and 0 bases, there was a span of 10 bases. This CDR3 has 14 amino acids. CDR1 is MDHEN and CDR2 is SYDVKM in the germline V gene. CDR3 sequence (DNA): TGTGCCAGCAGTTCACCGGGGAGCTCCTACGAGCAGTACTTC. Protein: CASSSPGSSYEQYF.

V gene TRBV27 combines with J gene TRBJ2-1, with a weak D call TRBD2 (5 bases). Looked up from germline, CDR1 is MNHEY and CDR2 is SMNVEV (reference sequence). The CDR3 is 16 residues long. Trimming shortened V by 6 bases and J by 2 bases, and 17 bases separated the two germline ends. The CDR3 region is CASSTPRRIAYNEQFF. As DNA, the CDR3 is TGTGCCAGCAGCACCCCCCGGAGGATCGCCTACAATGAGCAGTTCTTC.

Remarks on this clone: Mismatch with germline at one junction end may stem from a read error. The J gene is TRBJ2-4, the V gene TRBV18; D not certain. The CDR3 contains 13 residues. Germline values: CDR1 KGHSH, CDR2 LQKENI. The CDR3 region is CASSQPASLRVSF. The CDR3, as DNA: TGTGCCAGCTCACAACCCGCATCCCTCCGGGTCTCCTTC.